These 31 T cell receptor beta chains originate from one sample sequenced in a study of shared clonotypes between healthy human individuals. Profiling relied on immunoSEQ multiplex PCR, and the TCRdb table lists in-frame clones only, not all of them. Of over 1.5 million clones listed, 98% are singletons. The sample taken for sequencing was naive CD4+ T cells sorted from blood. The subset was: CD45RA+ positively selected. These TCRs come from a man under 40 in good health.

This clone is a singleton in its sample. This chain links TRBV18 with TRBJ1-5; weak D call: TRBD1 (6 bases). The CDR3 runs 16 residues. From germline, CDR1 is KGHSH and CDR2 LQKENI. The V end was cut by 2 bases, the J end by 4 bases, with 15 bases between. The CDR3 nucleotides read TGTGCCAGCTCACCAAGACAGGTGGTCGCTAATCAGCCCCAGCATTTT. Translating gives CASSPRQVVANQPQHF.

The chain employs TRBV5-1 and TRBJ2-3; a possible D gene is TRBD1 (6 bases). V was trimmed by 1 base and J by 6 bases, leaving 15 bases between them. CDR3 length: 15 amino acids. The germline V gene has CDR1 SGHRS and CDR2 YFSETQ. The CDR3 is CASSLILGHGDTQYF. The CDR3 DNA sequence: TGCGCCAGCAGCTTGATATTGGGACACGGCGATACGCAGTATTTT. The full variable domain, with the rest looked up from reference TRBV5-1 and TRBJ2-3, is KAGVTQTPRYLIKTRGQQVTLSCSPISGHRSVSWYQQTPGQGLQFLFEYFSETQRNKGNFPGRFSGRQFSNSRSEMNVSTLELGDSALYLCASSLILGHGDTQYFGPGTRLTVL.

V gene TRBV10-2 combines with J gene TRBJ2-7; D not resolved. Germline V gene data show CDR1 as WSHSY and CDR2 as SAAADI. V lost 4 bases and J 3 bases, leaving 7 bases between the germline ends. The CDR3 spans 12 residues. The CDR3 reads CASSGRFYEQYF. CDR3 nucleotides: TGCGCCAGCAGTGGACGGTTCTACGAGCAGTACTTC.

The sample holds one count of this clone. This rearrangement joins TRBV11-2 to TRBJ2-2; D is unresolved. V was clipped by 1 base and J by 4 bases, with 7 bases between them. Germline CDR1 SGHAT, CDR2 FQNNGV. The length of the CDR3 is 14 residues. The CDR3 region has the DNA TGTGCCAGCAGCTTAGTTTCGGTCACCGGGGAGCTGTTTTTT. This translates into CASSLVSVTGELFF. The whole variable domain, remainder taken from reference TRBV11-2 and TRBJ2-2, is EAGVAQSPRYKIIEKRQSVAFWCNPISGHATLYWYQQILGQGPKLLIQFQNNGVVDDSQLPKDRFSAERLKGVDSTLKIQPAKLEDSAVYLCASSLVSVTGELFFGEGSRLTVL.

The chain carries TRBV6-6 and TRBJ2-2, with D possibly TRBD2 on 6 matching bases. The CDR3 runs to 14 residues. With 7 bases removed from V and 5 bases from J, the gap between germline ends came to 14 bases. Germline lookup yields CDR1 MNHNY and CDR2 SVGAGI (reference sequence). CDR3 amino acids: CASNVPGETGELFF. The CDR3, as DNA: TGTGCCAGCAATGTGCCGGGGGAAACCGGGGAGCTGTTTTTT.

Here the CDR3 DNA reads TGTGCCAGCAGCTTGCCGGGACTAGCGACAGATACGCAGTATTTT. Translating gives CASSLPGLATDTQYF. The chain combines TRBV5-6 with TRBJ2-3; TRBD2 aligns across 10 bases. Germline CDR1 and CDR2: SGHDT and YYEEEE. Trimming at V came to 1 base and at J to 3 bases, leaving 2 bases not matched to a gene. This CDR3 spans 15 amino acids.

On this clone itself: The same CDR3 is also encoded by other DNA sequences in this sample. The chain joins TRBV5-1 to TRBJ1-1, with D perhaps matching TRBD1 (5 bases). This CDR3 contains 12 residues. CDR1 and CDR2 (germline): SGHRS, YFSETQ. Trimming left V 5 bases short and J 3 bases short, with 8 bases between. CDR3 in DNA: TGCGCCAGCAGTCTGACAGACACTGAAGCTTTCTTT. This codes for CASSLTDTEAFF. Looking up the rest from reference TRBV5-1 and TRBJ1-1 gives the full variable domain: KAGVTQTPRYLIKTRGQQVTLSCSPISGHRSVSWYQQTPGQGLQFLFEYFSETQRNKGNFPGRFSGRQFSNSRSEMNVSTLELGDSALYLCASSLTDTEAFFGQGTRLTVV.

The chain's CDR3 is CASSYQQAYEQYF. The DNA for the CDR3 is TGTGCCAGCAGTTACCAGCAAGCCTACGAGCAGTACTTC. V is TRBV6-6 and J is TRBJ2-7, with no clear D. This CDR3 is built from 13 residues. With 2 bases removed from V and 2 bases from J, the gap between germline ends came to 7 bases. Germline assignment: CDR1 MNHNY and CDR2 SVGAGI (reference sequence).

This chain links TRBV19 with TRBJ2-1; D call uncertain. The ends were cut back, 0 bases at V and 0 bases at J, with 3 bases in the middle. There are 14 residues in the CDR3. CDR1 and CDR2 (germline): LNHDA, SQIVND (reference sequence). The CDR3 DNA follows: TGTGCCAGTAGTATAGATTACTCCTACAATGAGCAGTTCTTC. Translation gives CASSIDYSYNEQFF.

The chain joins TRBV7-9 to TRBJ1-3, with D uncertain. The CDR3 is 12 amino acids. Germline V gene data show CDR1 as SEHNR and CDR2 as FQNEAQ (reference sequence). The germline V and J ends were trimmed by 5 bases and 4 bases, with 6 bases remaining between them. CDR3 amino acids: CASSTEGNTIYF. DNA for the CDR3: TGTGCCAGCAGCACTGAAGGAAACACCATATATTTT.

The chain employs TRBV29-1 and TRBJ1-2; D might be TRBD1 (5 bases). Germline-derived CDR1 and CDR2 are SQVTM and ANQGSEA. The CDR3 contains 10 residues. V gave up 7 bases and J gave up 3 bases, with 6 bases separating them. DNA of the CDR3: TGCAGCGGGGGGGACTATGGCTACACCTTC. This sequence encodes CSGGDYGYTF. Full variable domain (missing parts from reference TRBV29-1 and TRBJ1-2): SAVISQKPSRDICQRGTSLTIQCQVDSQVTMMFWYRQQPGQSLTLIATANQGSEATYESGFVIDKFPISRPNLTFSTLTVSNMSPEDSSIYLCSGGDYGYTFGSGTRLTVV.

The chain employs TRBV10-3 and TRBJ1-3, with 7 bases aligning to TRBD1. Germline-derived CDR1 and CDR2 are ENHRY and SYGVKD. There are 12 residues in the CDR3. V was clipped by 11 bases and J by 4 bases; unmatched bases: 5. For the CDR3, the DNA is TGTGCCTCAAGACAGGGAGGAAACACCATATATTTT. Its translation: CASRQGGNTIYF.

The V call is TRBV29-1, the J call TRBJ1-4; D gene ambiguous. V lost 0 bases and J lost 10, with 15 bases in between. Germline V gene lookup returns CDR1 SQVTM and CDR2 ANQGSEA. The CDR3 has 14 amino acids. CDR3 protein: CSVEEGRSTGKLFF. DNA for the CDR3: TGCAGCGTTGAAGAGGGTCGGAGCACGGGAAAACTGTTTTTT.

The chain employs TRBV29-1 and TRBJ2-5; TRBD2 is a possible D gene (5 bases). Looked up from germline, CDR1 is SQVTM and CDR2 is ANQGSEA. The CDR3 consists of 14 residues. V was clipped by 3 bases and J by 1 base, with 12 bases between them. CDR3 loop: CSVEFGTSQETQYF. CDR3 nucleotide sequence: TGCAGCGTTGAGTTTGGTACTAGCCAAGAGACCCAGTACTTC.

CDR3 sequence: CASSQETSTAKFF. The CDR3 DNA follows: TGCGCCAGCAGCCAAGAAACGAGTACGGCCAAGTTCTTC. The chain combines TRBV4-3 with TRBJ2-1; unclear D gene. CDR3 length: 13 amino acids. Germline V gene data show CDR1 as LGHNA and CDR2 as YSLEER. V lost 0 bases and J 14 bases, leaving 14 bases between the germline ends.

The V and J genes are TRBV6-5 and TRBJ1-4; 8 bases fit TRBD1. The CDR3 totals 16 residues. Trimming took 0 bases from V and 6 from J; bases not matched to a gene: 6. Germline loops: CDR1 MNHEY, CDR2 SVGAGI. The CDR3 reads CASSYSGSQGDEKLFF. CDR3 in DNA: TGTGCCAGCAGTTACTCGGGTTCACAGGGGGATGAAAAACTGTTTTTT.

V usage is TRBV14 and J usage is TRBJ2-1; D perhaps matches TRBD2 (6 bases). CDR1 and CDR2 (germline): SGHDN, FVKESK. The V end was cut by 1 base, the J end by 4 bases, with 11 bases between. The CDR3 is 15 residues long. The CDR3 sequence is CASSQVAGPYNEQFF. Written as DNA, the CDR3 is TGTGCCAGCAGCCAAGTTGCGGGACCATACAATGAGCAGTTCTTC.

As regards this clone: One junction end disagrees with the germline gene, perhaps due to a read error. The J gene is TRBJ2-2, the V gene TRBV19; D gene uncertain. Germline-derived CDR1 and CDR2 are LNHDA and SQIVND (reference sequence). CDR3 length: 15 residues. For the CDR3, the DNA is TGTGCCAGTAGTGTCCGCGGAACGGCTACCGGCGAGCTGTTTTTT. Translating gives CASSVRGTATGELFF.

CDR3 in amino acids: CASSPTTGTAVWGYTF. CDR3 coding DNA: TGTGCCAGCTCACCTACGACCGGGACAGCCGTATGGGGCTACACCTTC. The genes are TRBV18 and TRBJ1-2; TRBD1 agrees at 7 bases. The V gene end was trimmed by 3 bases and the J gene end by 8 bases; junction bases not matched to a gene: 15. Germline CDR1 and CDR2: KGHSH and LQKENI. The CDR3 is 16 residues long.

CDR3 DNA sequence: TGTGCCAGCAGCGTAGCGGGACTCCCGAGAGGGGAGCAGTACTTC. Its protein product is CASSVAGLPRGEQYF. The rearrangement links TRBV9 to TRBJ2-7; D possibly corresponds to TRBD2 (6 bases). V dropped 0 bases and J dropped 7 bases, with 17 bases sitting between them. This CDR3 spans 15 amino acids. The germline V gene has CDR1 SGDLS and CDR2 YYNGEE.

The rearrangement links TRBV2 to TRBJ2-3, with D possibly being TRBD2 (6 bases). There are 14 residues in the CDR3. Trimming left V 11 bases short and J 2 bases short, with 17 bases between. Germline-derived CDR1 and CDR2 are SNHLY and FYNNEI. CDR3 sequence: CALRREPNTDTQYF. The CDR3 DNA follows: TGTGCCCTCCGGCGGGAACCGAACACAGATACGCAGTATTTT.

The chain employs TRBV18 and TRBJ1-1; possibly TRBD1 for D (5 bases). V lost 1 base, J lost 5 bases, and 11 bases lay in between. Germline V gene data show CDR1 as KGHSH and CDR2 as LQKENI. There are 14 residues in the CDR3. In DNA form, the CDR3 reads TGTGCCAGCTCACCACAATCTCGGGGGACTGAAGCTTTCTTT. Its protein is CASSPQSRGTEAFF.

This clone was recorded only once. The rearrangement links TRBV28 to TRBJ1-2; perhaps TRBD1 as D (6 bases). The CDR3 runs to 15 residues. Trimming shortened V by 5 bases and J by 7 bases, and 20 bases separated the two germline ends. Germline V gene data show CDR1 as MDHEN and CDR2 as SYDVKM. The CDR3 DNA follows: TGTGCCAGCAGTATCAACCCAAGGGACATCGCTGGCTACACCTTC. Encoded protein: CASSINPRDIAGYTF.

The gene calls are TRBV5-1 and TRBJ2-7, with 10 bases fitting TRBD1. The germline CDR1 and CDR2 sequences are SGHRS and YFSETQ. V was clipped by 4 bases and J by 0 bases; unmatched bases: 10. The CDR3 covers 17 residues. In DNA, the CDR3 is TGCGCCAGCAGCCGGGGACAGGGGACACCCTTCTCCTACGAGCAGTACTTC. Protein sequence: CASSRGQGTPFSYEQYF. Filled out from reference TRBV5-1 and TRBJ2-7, the complete variable domain reads KAGVTQTPRYLIKTRGQQVTLSCSPISGHRSVSWYQQTPGQGLQFLFEYFSETQRNKGNFPGRFSGRQFSNSRSEMNVSTLELGDSALYLCASSRGQGTPFSYEQYFGPGTRLTVT.

The rearrangement uses TRBV6-1 and TRBJ1-1; 9 nucleotides align to TRBD1. From germline, CDR1 is MNHNS and CDR2 SASEGT. This CDR3 is 16 amino acids long. V dropped 4 bases and J dropped 10; count of bases not matched to a gene: 16. The CDR3: CASSGVVKQGGQGAFF. CDR3 sequence (DNA): TGTGCCAGCAGTGGTGTAGTAAAGCAAGGGGGACAGGGAGCTTTCTTT.

This chain connects TRBV19 to TRBJ2-1; tentative D call: TRBD2 (5 bases). The V gene lost 5 bases and the J gene lost 1 base, with 27 bases spanning the gap. CDR3 length: 20 amino acids. CDR1 LNHDA and CDR2 SQIVND come from the germline V gene (reference sequence). This CDR3 is CASSFRPQTMGSFSYNEQFF. The CDR3 DNA reads TGTGCCAGTAGTTTTCGACCCCAGACTATGGGTTCGTTTTCCTACAATGAGCAGTTCTTC.

This chain uses TRBV28 with TRBJ2-1; D is undetermined. CDR3 length equals 11 residues. Germline CDR1 is MDHEN and CDR2 is SYDVKM. Trimming left V 8 bases short and J 4 bases short, with 6 bases between. CDR3 in DNA: TGTGCCAGCCTAGGATACAATGAGCAGTTCTTC. It is translated as CASLGYNEQFF.

The chain carries TRBV27 and TRBJ2-7, with D perhaps being TRBD1 or TRBD2 (5 bases each). There are 16 residues in the CDR3. Germline V gene data show CDR1 as MNHEY and CDR2 as SMNVEV (reference sequence). V was cut by 4 bases and J by 2 bases, with 18 bases left in between. The CDR3 region is CASSSIPGRNPYEQYF. The CDR3 region has the DNA TGTGCCAGCAGTTCAATTCCGGGACGGAACCCCTACGAGCAGTACTTC.

The gene calls are TRBV4-1 and TRBJ1-5; the D is unclear. With 0 bases removed from V and 7 bases from J, the gap between germline ends came to 7 bases. This CDR3 is built from 13 residues. Per germline, CDR1 MGHRA and CDR2 YSYEKL. The CDR3 loop is CASSQEGHQPQHF. Here the CDR3 DNA reads TGCGCCAGCAGCCAAGAAGGGCACCAGCCCCAGCATTTT.

This clone appeared once. Other DNA variants within this sample encode the same CDR3. The rearrangement joins TRBV7-9 to TRBJ1-5; D is undetermined. Trimming stripped 1 base from V and 0 bases from J, with 7 bases between. The CDR3 sequence is 15 residues long. Germline V CDR1 and CDR2: SEHNR, FQNEAQ (reference sequence). The CDR3 spells CASSLGDYSNQPQHF. In DNA form, the CDR3 reads TGTGCCAGCAGCTTAGGGGATTATAGCAATCAGCCCCAGCATTTT.

This chain links TRBV4-3 with TRBJ1-1, with D unresolved. Germline V lookup: CDR1 LGHNA, CDR2 YSLEER. Trimming removed 1 base at V and 4 bases at J, with 13 bases between. The CDR3 runs 15 residues. In DNA form, the CDR3 reads TGCGCCAGCAGCCAAGCGCACGGTTTGGTCACTGAAGCTTTCTTT. Translated: CASSQAHGLVTEAFF.